These 17 T cell receptor beta chains came from one sample sequenced in a study of cytomegalovirus exposure and HLA in healthy donors. The PCR had 60 Vbeta and 13 Jbeta primers. Repertoires were generated with immunoSEQ multiplex PCR, while TCRdb's copy carries only in-frame clones and drops some. This table has about 160,000 clones, 75% to 85% appearing once. Input material: PBMCs. These receptors all stem from a human donor in good health.

The chain recombines TRBV7-2 with TRBJ2-7; D is perhaps TRBD1 (5 bases). The CDR3 is 15 amino acids. Trimming cost V 3 bases and J 3 bases, with 15 bases left between them. Germline V gene sequence: CDR1 SGHTA, CDR2 FQGNSA. The CDR3 bases are TGTGCCAGCAGCTTGCAGGGAAACTTGGGCTACGAGCAGTACTTC. This translates into CASSLQGNLGYEQYF.

The CDR3 nucleotides read TGTGCCTGGAAGGGGTTTCCTAATGAAAAACTGTTTTTT. Protein sequence: CAWKGFPNEKLFF. The J gene is TRBJ1-4, the V gene TRBV30, with a possible D match to TRBD1 (5 bases). Trimming pared 4 bases from V and 3 bases from J, leaving 9 bases between. This CDR3 has 13 amino acids. The germline CDR1 and CDR2 sequences are GTSNPN and SVGIG (reference sequence). Full variable domain (rest looked up from reference TRBV30 and TRBJ1-4): SQTIHQWPATLVQPVGSPLSLECTVEGTSNPNLYWYRQAAGRGLQLLFYSVGIGQISSEVPQNLSASRPQDRQFILSSKKLLLSDSGFYLCAWKGFPNEKLFFGSGTQLSVL.

The chain recombines TRBV7-9 with TRBJ1-4, with 7 bases lining up with TRBD1. The junction had 6 bases not matched to a gene; V was cut back by 2 bases and J by 6 bases. The CDR3 extends over 15 amino acids. The germline V gene has CDR1 SEHNR and CDR2 FQNEAQ (reference sequence). The CDR3: CASSLLRRGYEKLFF. Written as DNA, the CDR3 is TGTGCCAGCAGCTTACTCCGCAGGGGGTATGAAAAACTGTTTTTT.

This chain joins TRBV5-5 and TRBJ1-1; 7 bases fit TRBD1. Germline V gene sequence: CDR1 SGHKS, CDR2 YYEKEE (reference sequence). This CDR3 has 14 residues. V dropped 4 bases and J dropped 0; count of bases not matched to a gene: 3. In nucleotides, the CDR3 is TGTGCCAGCAGCCGGGACAGCGTGAACACTGAAGCTTTCTTT. Its translation is CASSRDSVNTEAFF.

The genes are TRBV2 and TRBJ1-5; 10 nucleotides align to TRBD1. Germline V CDR1 and CDR2: SNHLY, FYNNEI. Trimming at V came to 6 bases and at J to 2 bases, leaving 13 bases not matched to a gene. The CDR3 contains 18 residues. This CDR3 is CASRSGTGARGGNQPQHF. The CDR3, as DNA: TGTGCCAGCAGATCCGGGACAGGGGCCCGGGGGGGCAATCAGCCCCAGCATTTT.

V usage is TRBV7-8 and J usage is TRBJ1-3; maybe TRBD1 (6 bases). The CDR3 sequence is 15 residues long. Per the germline V gene, CDR1 is SGHVS and CDR2 is FQNEAQ. Trimming removed 2 bases at V and 0 bases at J, with 8 bases between. The CDR3 region is CASSLQGGSGNTIYF. The CDR3, as DNA: TGTGCCAGCAGCTTACAAGGGGGCTCTGGAAACACCATATATTTT.

The chain uses TRBV5-1 and TRBJ2-3; 8 bases are a match to TRBD1. The CDR3 length is 13 residues. The germline gives CDR1 SGHRS, CDR2 YFSETQ. V shed 5 bases, J shed 1 base, and the junction held 0 bases outside the gene matches. CDR3 amino acids: CASRGQGTDTQYF. As DNA, the CDR3 is TGCGCCAGCAGGGGACAGGGCACAGATACGCAGTATTTT.

The genes are TRBV12-2 and TRBJ2-7; TRBD2 is the table's D call and was not checked against the DNA. TRBV12-2 is a listed pseudogene. The CDR3 loop spans 13 amino acids. CDR3 coding DNA: TGTGCAAGTCGCTCTGGACTAGCAGAAATCCAGTACTTC. This sequence encodes CASRSGLAEIQYF.

The rearrangement uses TRBV9 and TRBJ2-1; 8 nucleotides match TRBD2. The V gene's germline CDR1 is SGDLS and CDR2 YYNGEE. Trimming removed 0 bases from V and 8 bases from J; junction bases left unmatched: 7. The CDR3 spans 15 residues. The CDR3 region is CASSVGERESHEQFF. CDR3 DNA: TGTGCCAGCAGCGTAGGTGAGCGGGAGTCCCATGAGCAGTTCTTC.

This sequence joins TRBV6-5 and TRBJ1-5; tentative D call: TRBD1 (6 bases). V was cut by 10 bases and J by 2 bases, with 15 bases left in between. The CDR3 is 14 residues long. Germline CDR1 MNHEY, CDR2 SVGAGI. CDR3 nucleotide sequence: TGTGCCATGGGGGAAGGGGGTGGCAATCAGCCCCAGCATTTT. It codes for CAMGEGGGNQPQHF.

The chain links TRBV6-4 to TRBJ2-7, with TRBD2 as a possible D gene (5 bases). V was shortened by 7 bases and J by 0 bases, with 16 bases between the two germline ends. This CDR3 contains 15 residues. The germline V gene has CDR1 MRHNA and CDR2 SNTAGT. The CDR3 region has the DNA TGTGCCAGCAAAGAGGGTGTAGGAAGCTCCTACGAGCAGTACTTC. Its translation: CASKEGVGSSYEQYF.

The chain is built from TRBV7-7 and TRBJ2-5; no firm D call. The CDR3 totals 14 residues. Trimming removed 1 base from V and 1 base from J, with 7 bases in between. Germline-derived CDR1 and CDR2 are SSHAT and FNYEAQ (reference sequence). This CDR3 reads CASSLGHSQETQYF. In DNA form, the CDR3 reads TGTGCCAGCAGCTTAGGACATTCCCAAGAGACCCAGTACTTC.

This clone was detected a few times. The V gene is TRBV6-5, the J gene TRBJ2-1, with a weak D call TRBD2 (5 bases). Germline lookup yields CDR1 MNHEY and CDR2 SVGAGI. CDR3 size: 12 residues. Trimming pared 8 bases from V and 6 bases from J, leaving 11 bases between. CDR3 region: CASRSGFNEQFF. The CDR3 DNA reads TGTGCCAGCCGAAGCGGATTCAATGAGCAGTTCTTC.

V gene TRBV28 combines with J gene TRBJ1-1; TRBD1 aligns across 8 bases. The CDR3 loop spans 14 amino acids. Germline V lookup: CDR1 MDHEN, CDR2 SYDVKM. Unmatched junction bases numbered 10, after V lost 6 bases and J lost 7 bases. In DNA form, the CDR3 reads TGTGCCAGCAGCCGGGACAGGTACTCCAGTGAAGCTTTCTTT. Translation gives CASSRDRYSSEAFF.

V usage is TRBV7-3 and J usage is TRBJ2-1, with TRBD2 identical over 16 bases. The junction had 7 bases not matched to a gene; V was cut back by 5 bases and J by 0 bases. The germline gives CDR1 SGHTA, CDR2 FQGTGA. The CDR3 covers 19 residues. The CDR3: CASSAPGLAGGSSYNEQFF. The CDR3 nucleotides are TGTGCCAGCAGCGCTCCGGGACTAGCGGGAGGGAGCTCCTACAATGAGCAGTTCTTC.

The rearrangement links TRBV7-9 to TRBJ2-7; TRBD2 is a possible D gene (5 bases). Deletions cut 0 bases from V and 4 bases from J, with 10 bases between. This CDR3 is built from 14 residues. Germline CDR1 and CDR2: SEHNR and FQNEAQ (reference sequence). CDR3 in amino acids: CASSLAGAGYEQYF. As DNA, the CDR3 is TGTGCCAGCAGCTTAGCGGGAGCCGGGTACGAGCAGTACTTC.

This clone was recorded a few times. The rearrangement joins TRBV6-1 to TRBJ2-1; 9 nucleotides match TRBD1. J lost 1 base, V lost 4 bases, and 8 bases had no gene match. This CDR3 is 17 amino acids long. Germline V gives CDR1 MNHNS, CDR2 SASEGT. CDR3 loop: CASSGGQGKRSYNEQFF. CDR3 nucleotide sequence: TGTGCCAGCAGTGGCGGACAGGGGAAGAGGTCCTACAATGAGCAGTTCTTC.